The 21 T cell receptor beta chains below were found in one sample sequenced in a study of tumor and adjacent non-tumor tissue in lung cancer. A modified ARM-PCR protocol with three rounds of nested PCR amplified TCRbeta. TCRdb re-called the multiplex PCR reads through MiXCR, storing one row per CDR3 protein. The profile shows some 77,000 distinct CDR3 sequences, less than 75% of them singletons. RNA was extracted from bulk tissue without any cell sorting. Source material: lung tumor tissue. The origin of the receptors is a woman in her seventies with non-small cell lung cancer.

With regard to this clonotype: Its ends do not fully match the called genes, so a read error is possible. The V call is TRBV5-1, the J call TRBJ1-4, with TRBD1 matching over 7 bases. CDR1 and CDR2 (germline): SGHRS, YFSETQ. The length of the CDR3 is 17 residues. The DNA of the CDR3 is TGCGCCAGCAGCTTGGGTACCGACAGGGCGCGTAATGAAAAACGGTTTTTT. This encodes CASSLGTDRARNEKRFF.

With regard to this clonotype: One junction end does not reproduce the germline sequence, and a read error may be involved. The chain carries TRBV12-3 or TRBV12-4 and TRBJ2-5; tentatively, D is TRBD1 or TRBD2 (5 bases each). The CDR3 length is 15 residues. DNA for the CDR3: TGTGCCAGAAGTTTAGCGCTAGGGGTCCAAGTGACCCAGTACTTC. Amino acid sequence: CARSLALGVQVTQYF.

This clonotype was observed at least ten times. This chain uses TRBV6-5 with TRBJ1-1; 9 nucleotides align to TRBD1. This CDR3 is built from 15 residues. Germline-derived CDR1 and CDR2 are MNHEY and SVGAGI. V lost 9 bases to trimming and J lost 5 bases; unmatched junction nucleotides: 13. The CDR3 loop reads CASYHKDRGFTEAFF. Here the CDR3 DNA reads TGTGCCAGTTATCATAAGGACAGGGGATTTACTGAAGCTTTCTTT.

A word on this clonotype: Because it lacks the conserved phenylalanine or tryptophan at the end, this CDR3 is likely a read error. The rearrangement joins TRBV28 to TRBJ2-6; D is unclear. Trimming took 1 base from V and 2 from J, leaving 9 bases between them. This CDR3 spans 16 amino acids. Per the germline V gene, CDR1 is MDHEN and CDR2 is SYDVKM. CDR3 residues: CASSLYPETGANVLTL. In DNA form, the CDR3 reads TGTGCCAGCAGTTTATACCCTGAAACTGGGGCCAACGTCCTGACTCTC.

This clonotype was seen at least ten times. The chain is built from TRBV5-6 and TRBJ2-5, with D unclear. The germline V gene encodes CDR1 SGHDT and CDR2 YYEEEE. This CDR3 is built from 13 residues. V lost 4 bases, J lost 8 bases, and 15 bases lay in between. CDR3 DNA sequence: TGTGCCAGCAGCCCCCATCGGTGGCGAACCCAGTACTTC. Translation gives CASSPHRWRTQYF.

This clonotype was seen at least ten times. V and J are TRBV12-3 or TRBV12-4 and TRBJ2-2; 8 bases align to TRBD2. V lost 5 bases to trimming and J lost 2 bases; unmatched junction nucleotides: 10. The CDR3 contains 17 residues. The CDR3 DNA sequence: TGTGCCAGCAGTCGAACCGGACTAGCTAGAAACACCGGGGAGCTGTTTTTT. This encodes CASSRTGLARNTGELFF.

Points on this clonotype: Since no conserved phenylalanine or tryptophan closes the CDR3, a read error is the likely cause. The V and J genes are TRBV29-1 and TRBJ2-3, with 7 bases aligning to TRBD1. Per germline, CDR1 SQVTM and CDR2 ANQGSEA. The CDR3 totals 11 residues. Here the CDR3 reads CSAGQADTQYI. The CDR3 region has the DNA TGCAGTGCCGGACAGGCAGATACGCAGTATATT.

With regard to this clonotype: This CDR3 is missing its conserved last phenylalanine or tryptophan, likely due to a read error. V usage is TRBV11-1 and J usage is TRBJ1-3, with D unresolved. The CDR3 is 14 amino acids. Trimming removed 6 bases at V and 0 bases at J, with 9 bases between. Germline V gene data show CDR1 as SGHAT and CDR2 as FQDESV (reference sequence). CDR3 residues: CASSLSISGNTIYP. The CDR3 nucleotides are TGTGCCAGCAGTTTATCGATCTCTGGAAACACCATATATCCT.

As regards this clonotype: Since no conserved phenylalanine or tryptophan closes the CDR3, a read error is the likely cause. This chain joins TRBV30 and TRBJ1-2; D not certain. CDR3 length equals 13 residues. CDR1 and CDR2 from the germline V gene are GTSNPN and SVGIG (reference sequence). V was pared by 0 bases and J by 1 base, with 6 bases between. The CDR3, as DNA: TGTGCCTGGAGTGTAACTGATAACTATGGCTACACCCTC. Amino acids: CAWSVTDNYGYTL.

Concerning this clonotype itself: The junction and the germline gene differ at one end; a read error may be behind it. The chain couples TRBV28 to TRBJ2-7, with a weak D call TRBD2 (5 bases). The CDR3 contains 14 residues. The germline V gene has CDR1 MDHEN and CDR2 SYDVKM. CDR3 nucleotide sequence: TGTGCCACCAGTCCGCGCGAGCGGAGATACGAGCTGTACTTC. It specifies CATSPRERRYELYF. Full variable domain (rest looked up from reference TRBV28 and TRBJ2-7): DVKVTQSSRYLVKRTGEKVFLECVQDMDHENMFWYRQDPGLGLRLIYFSYDVKMKEKGDIPEGYSVSREKKERFSLILESASTNQTSMYLCATSPRERRYELYFGPGTRLTVT.

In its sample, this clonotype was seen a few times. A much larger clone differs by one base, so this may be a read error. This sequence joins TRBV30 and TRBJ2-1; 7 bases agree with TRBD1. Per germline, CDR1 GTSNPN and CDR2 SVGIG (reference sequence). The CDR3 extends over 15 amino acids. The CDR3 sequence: CACNPLGQPYHEQFF. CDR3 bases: TGTGCCTGTAATCCCTTGGGACAGCCCTACCATGAGCAGTTCTTC.

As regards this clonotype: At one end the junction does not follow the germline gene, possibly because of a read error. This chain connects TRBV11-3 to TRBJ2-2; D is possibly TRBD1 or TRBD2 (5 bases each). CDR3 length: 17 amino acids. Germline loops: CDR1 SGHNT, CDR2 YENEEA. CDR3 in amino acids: CASSLGPGKMNTGEPFF. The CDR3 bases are TGTGCCAGCAGCTTAGGTCCAGGGAAGATGAACACCGGGGAGCCGTTTTTT.

The CDR3 sequence is CVNSYGFSLNNEQFF. The CDR3 DNA reads TGTGTCAACAGTTACGGCTTCAGTCTTAACAATGAGCAGTTCTTC. V usage is TRBV6-5 and J usage is TRBJ2-1, with no clear D. CDR1 and CDR2 (germline): MNHEY, SVGAGI. The CDR3 spans 15 residues.

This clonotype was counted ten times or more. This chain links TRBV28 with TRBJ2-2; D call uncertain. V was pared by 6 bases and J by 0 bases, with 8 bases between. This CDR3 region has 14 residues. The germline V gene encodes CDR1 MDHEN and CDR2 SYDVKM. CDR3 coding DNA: TGTGCCAGCAGCCAGGCGGCGAACACCGGGGAGCTGTTTTTT. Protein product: CASSQAANTGELFF. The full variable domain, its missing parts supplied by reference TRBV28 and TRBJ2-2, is DVKVTQSSRYLVKRTGEKVFLECVQDMDHENMFWYRQDPGLGLRLIYFSYDVKMKEKGDIPEGYSVSREKKERFSLILESASTNQTSMYLCASSQAANTGELFFGEGSRLTVL.

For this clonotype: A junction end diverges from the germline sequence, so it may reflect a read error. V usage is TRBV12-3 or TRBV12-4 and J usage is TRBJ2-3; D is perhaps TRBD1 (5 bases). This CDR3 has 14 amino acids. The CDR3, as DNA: TGTGCCAACAGCCCAGGGAACCGCACGGATACGCAGTATTTT. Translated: CANSPGNRTDTQYF.

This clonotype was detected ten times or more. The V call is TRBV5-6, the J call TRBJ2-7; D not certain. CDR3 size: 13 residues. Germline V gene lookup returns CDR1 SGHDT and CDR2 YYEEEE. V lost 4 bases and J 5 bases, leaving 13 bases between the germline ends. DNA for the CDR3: TGTGCCAGCAGCAAAATTCAGATCGACGAGCAGTACTTC. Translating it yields CASSKIQIDEQYF. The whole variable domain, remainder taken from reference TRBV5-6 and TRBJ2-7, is DAGVTQSPTHLIKTRGQQVTLRCSPKSGHDTVSWYQQALGQGPQFIFQYYEEEERQRGNFPDRFSGHQFPNYSSELNVNALLLGDSALYLCASSKIQIDEQYFGPGTRLTVT.

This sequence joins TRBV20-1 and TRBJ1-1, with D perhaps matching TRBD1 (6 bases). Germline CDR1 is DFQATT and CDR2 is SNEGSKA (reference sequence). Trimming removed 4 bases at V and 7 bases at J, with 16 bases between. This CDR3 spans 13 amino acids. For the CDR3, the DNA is TGCAGTGCTATAGAGGGGGTAGGAGATGAAGCTTTCTTT. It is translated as CSAIEGVGDEAFF.

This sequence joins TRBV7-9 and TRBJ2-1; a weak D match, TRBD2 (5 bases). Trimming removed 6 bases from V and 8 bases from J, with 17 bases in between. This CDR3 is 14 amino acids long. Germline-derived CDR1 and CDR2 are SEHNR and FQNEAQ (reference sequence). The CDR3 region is CASRLEGETYEQFF. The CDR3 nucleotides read TGTGCCAGCAGACTAGAGGGAGAGACGTATGAGCAGTTCTTC.

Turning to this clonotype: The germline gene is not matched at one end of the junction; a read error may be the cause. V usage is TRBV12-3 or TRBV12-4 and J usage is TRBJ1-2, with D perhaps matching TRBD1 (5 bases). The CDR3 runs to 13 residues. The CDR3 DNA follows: TGTGTCAGCAGTTTAGACGACAGCTATGGCTACACCTTC. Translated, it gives CVSSLDDSYGYTF.

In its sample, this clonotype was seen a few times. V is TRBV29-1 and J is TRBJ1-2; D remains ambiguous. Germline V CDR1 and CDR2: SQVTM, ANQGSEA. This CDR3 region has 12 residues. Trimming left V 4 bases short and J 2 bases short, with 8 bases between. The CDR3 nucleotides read TGCAGCGTTGTATTGTTAAACTATGGCTACACCTTC. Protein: CSVVLLNYGYTF.

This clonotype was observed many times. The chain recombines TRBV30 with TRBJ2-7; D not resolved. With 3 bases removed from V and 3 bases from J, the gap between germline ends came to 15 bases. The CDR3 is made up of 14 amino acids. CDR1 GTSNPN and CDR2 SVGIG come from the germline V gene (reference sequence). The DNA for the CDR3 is TGTGCCTGGAGCTCCCGGTCGTTGGGCTACGAGCAGTACTTC. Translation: CAWSSRSLGYEQYF.